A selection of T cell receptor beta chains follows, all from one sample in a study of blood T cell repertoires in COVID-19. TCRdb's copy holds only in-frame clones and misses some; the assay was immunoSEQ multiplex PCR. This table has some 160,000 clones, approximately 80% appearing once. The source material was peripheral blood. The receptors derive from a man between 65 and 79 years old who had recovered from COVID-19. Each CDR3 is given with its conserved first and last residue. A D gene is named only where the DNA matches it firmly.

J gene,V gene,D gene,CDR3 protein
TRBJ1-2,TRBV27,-,CASSLAQGLNYGYTF
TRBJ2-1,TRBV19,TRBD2,CASRTLTLAGDRNEQFF
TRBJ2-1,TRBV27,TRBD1,CASSSPLGGYVYNEQFF
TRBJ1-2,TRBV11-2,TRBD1,CASSLDQEGAMGYTF
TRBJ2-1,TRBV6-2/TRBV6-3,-,CASSEKSNFRYNEQFF
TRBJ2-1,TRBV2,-,CASSVFEQFF
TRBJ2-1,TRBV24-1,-,CATRGTGAYNEQFF
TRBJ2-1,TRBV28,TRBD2,CASSSQGLAGDEQFF
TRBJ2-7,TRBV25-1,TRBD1,CASSEIGTGLYEQYF
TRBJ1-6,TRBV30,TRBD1,CAWSGPGGINSPLHF
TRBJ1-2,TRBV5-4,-,CASSLPGVEGWYGYTF
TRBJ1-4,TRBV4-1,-,CASSQGRAGPNEKLFF
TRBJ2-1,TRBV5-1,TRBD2,CASSLWREVDNEQFF
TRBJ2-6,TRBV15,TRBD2,CATSRGASGRGSGANVLTF
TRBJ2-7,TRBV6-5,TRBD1,CASRPGTGPSYEQYF
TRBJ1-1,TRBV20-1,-,CRGSLNTEAFF
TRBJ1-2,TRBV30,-,CAWSVQGNAGGYTF
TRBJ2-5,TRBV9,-,CASSRRQQETQYF
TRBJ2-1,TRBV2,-,CASQEGLSSYNEQFF
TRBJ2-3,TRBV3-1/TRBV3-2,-,CASSQAPRDTQYF
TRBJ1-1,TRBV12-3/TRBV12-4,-,CASSTTGNTEAFF
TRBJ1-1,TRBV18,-,CASSYQGFDTEAFF
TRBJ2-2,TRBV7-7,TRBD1,CASSPSKGAGGTGELFF
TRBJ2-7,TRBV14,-,CASSPSGSGTPYEQYF
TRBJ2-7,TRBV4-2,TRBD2,CASSQASGSSEQYF
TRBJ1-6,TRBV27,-,CASSPQGGRNSPLHF
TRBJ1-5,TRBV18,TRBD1,CASSRDRNQPQHF
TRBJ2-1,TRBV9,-,CASSPQRTVIWEQFF
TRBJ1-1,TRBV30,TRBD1,CAWSQTGGGWNTEAFF
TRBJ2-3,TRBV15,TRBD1,CATSRTGTGGADTQYF
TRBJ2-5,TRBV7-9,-,CASSPKRRLQETQYF
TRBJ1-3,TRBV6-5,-,CASSYSKAGDGNTIYF
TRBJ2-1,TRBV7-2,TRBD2,CASNPSGITLYNEQFF
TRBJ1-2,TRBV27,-,CASSTAFRGYTF
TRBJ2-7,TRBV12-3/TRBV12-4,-,CASSLGGPYEQYF
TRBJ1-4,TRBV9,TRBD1,CASSVRGQGIGEKLFF
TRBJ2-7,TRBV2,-,CASSEEGTSVQYF